The present T cell receptor (beta chain) was sequenced within a study of blood T cell repertoires in COVID-19. Study in general: The United States, Italy and Spain provided the acute and convalescent COVID-19 samples. Sources were T cells, B-cell-depleted T cells, or PBMCs; the material itself was cDNA or gDNA.

Using immunoSEQ multiplex PCR, the repertoire was profiled, and TCRdb retains in-frame clones only, with some absent. The sample records about 440,000 clones, 70% to 90% being singletons. The CDR3 has 16 residues. Germline V lookup: CDR1 ENHRY, CDR2 SYGVKD. V lost 3 bases and J 0 bases, leaving 15 bases between the germline ends. The receptor was derived from a woman aged 45 to 65 with COVID-19, enrolled during active disease. V is TRBV10-3 and J is TRBJ2-7; a weak D match, TRBD1 (7 bases). The specimen sequenced was peripheral blood. The CDR3 bases are TGTGCCATCAGTGATTCCCTCAGGGGGGCCTCCTACGAGCAGTACTTC. Protein product: CAISDSLRGASYEQYF.